This T cell receptor (beta chain) emerged from a study of T cells in Graves' hyperthyroidism and ophthalmopathy. General study results and limits: Most clonotypes expanded in the thyroid (above 0.001) were also present in blood.

Amplification of TCR beta CDR3 regions used RNA as the template. A set of HTBI primers served as the primers for a first-round RT-PCR of the TCR CDR3. TCRdb re-analysed the multiplex PCR reads in MiXCR, keeping a single row per CDR3 protein. The top ten hold around 9.2% of the sample, which has around 400,000 distinct CDR3 sequences, under 15% seen once. This clonotype occurred a few times. Its antigen is still unknown. This CDR3 is built from 18 residues. J gave up 2 bases and V 6 bases, and 15 bases lay outside the gene matches. Germline lookup yields CDR1 DFQATT and CDR2 SNEGSKA (reference sequence).

The chain is built from TRBV20-1 and TRBJ2-5; TRBD2 matches 13 bases. Sequenced sample: blood. The source is a woman under 30 with Graves' hyperthyroidism. The CDR3 reads CSAIGLAGDPTFQETQYF. CDR3 in DNA: TGCAGTGCGATTGGACTAGCGGGAGACCCGACCTTTCAAGAGACCCAGTACTTC.